These 20 T cell receptor beta chains originate from one sample sequenced in a study of preoperative IRX-2 immunotherapy in early breast cancer. The repertoire was sequenced with immunoSEQ multiplex PCR; TCRdb's copy has only in-frame clones and lacks some. The table has 40,000 to 50,000 clones, roughly 80% seen once; the top ten hold roughly 1.2%. The treatment was: preoperative locoregional IRX-2 cytokine immunotherapy. Sequenced material: tumor tissue, taken after IRX-2 immunotherapy. Receptors were obtained from a human donor with breast cancer.

The V call is TRBV14, the J call TRBJ2-1; a weak D match, TRBD2 (5 bases). The V and J ends lost 0 bases and 12 bases respectively, with 12 bases between them. The CDR3 loop spans 13 amino acids. Germline lookup yields CDR1 SGHDN and CDR2 FVKESK. The CDR3, as DNA: TGTGCCAGCAGCCAAGATCGATTGGCGGGGCAGTTCTTC. Encoded protein: CASSQDRLAGQFF. The entire variable domain, with the rest obtained from reference TRBV14 and TRBJ2-1, is as follows: EAGVTQFPSHSVIEKGQTVTLRCDPISGHDNLYWYRRVMGKEIKFLLHFVKESKQDESGMPNNRFLAERTGGTYSTLKVQPAELEDSGVYFCASSQDRLAGQFFGPGTRLTVL.

V usage is TRBV10-2 and J usage is TRBJ1-5; 8 nucleotides match TRBD1. The germline V gene encodes CDR1 WSHSY and CDR2 SAAADI. This CDR3 contains 14 residues. Germline trimming cut 7 bases from V and 4 bases from J; bases unmatched to any gene: 6. The CDR3 region is CASTGTGFNQPQHF. For the CDR3, the DNA is TGCGCCAGCACCGGGACAGGATTTAATCAGCCCCAGCATTTT.

This chain uses TRBV5-1 with TRBJ1-2; 8 bases are a match to TRBD1. Trimming removed 2 bases from V and 2 bases from J; junction bases left unmatched: 5. This CDR3 has 15 residues. CDR1 is SGHRS, CDR2 YFSETQ, per germline. The CDR3, as DNA: TGCGCCAGCAGCTTAGCAGGGGGCGCAAACTATGGCTACACCTTC. It specifies CASSLAGGANYGYTF.

The V call is TRBV29-1, the J call TRBJ2-3, with D possibly being TRBD1 or TRBD2 (6 bases each). V was shortened by 8 bases and J by 5 bases, with 20 bases between the two germline ends. Germline CDR1 and CDR2: SQVTM and ANQGSEA. The CDR3 contains 14 residues. The CDR3 DNA reads as TGCAGCCTTTACGTGGGGGGCAGAGGAGATACGCAGTATTTT. It encodes CSLYVGGRGDTQYF.

This chain connects TRBV6-8 to TRBJ2-3, with 8 bases fitting TRBD1. V dropped 11 bases and J dropped 1; count of bases not matched to a gene: 5. The CDR3 length is 13 residues. The germline gives CDR1 MNHGY, CDR2 SAAAGT. The CDR3 is CAAWGQGTDTQYF. For the CDR3, the DNA is TGTGCCGCATGGGGACAGGGCACAGATACGCAGTATTTT.

This clone was seen more than once but under ten times. V is TRBV11-3 and J is TRBJ2-7; TRBD1 might be the D (6 bases). Trimming shortened V by 7 bases and J by 2 bases, and 15 bases separated the two germline ends. The CDR3 sequence is 14 residues long. Per germline, CDR1 SGHNT and CDR2 YENEEA. The CDR3 nucleotides are TGTGCCAGCACCCCCCCAGGGACAACCTACGAGCAGTACTTC. Amino acid sequence: CASTPPGTTYEQYF.

The chain combines TRBV5-1 with TRBJ2-1; no firm D call. This CDR3 region has 15 residues. V was cut by 3 bases and J by 0 bases, with 10 bases left in between. Looked up from germline, CDR1 is SGHRS and CDR2 is YFSETQ. The chain's CDR3 is CASSSDVSSYNEQFF. The CDR3 nucleotides are TGCGCCAGCAGCTCGGACGTGAGCTCCTACAATGAGCAGTTCTTC.

As regards this clone: The sample holds other DNA sequences that translate to the same CDR3. The rearrangement links TRBV5-1 to TRBJ2-3; TRBD1 agrees at 9 bases. CDR3 length: 16 amino acids. V dropped 4 bases and J dropped 0; count of bases not matched to a gene: 6. Per germline, CDR1 SGHRS and CDR2 YFSETQ. CDR3 bases: TGCGCCAGCAGCCTGGGGACAGGGCTTAGCACAGATACGCAGTATTTT. This sequence encodes CASSLGTGLSTDTQYF.

The rearrangement links TRBV10-1 to TRBJ2-5; 8 bases line up with TRBD1. The V and J ends lost 8 bases and 3 bases, in that order; junction bases with no gene match: 8. Germline CDR1 reads WNHNN; CDR2 reads SYGVQD (reference sequence). CDR3 size: 14 residues. CDR3 in amino acids: CASGGTGPKETQYF. The CDR3 DNA sequence: TGCGCCAGCGGGGGGACAGGCCCCAAAGAGACCCAGTACTTC.

The CDR3 here is CASSSEGGSYNSPLHF. The CDR3 region has the DNA TGCGCCAGCAGCTCGGAGGGGGGATCCTATAATTCACCCCTCCACTTT. V and J are TRBV5-1 and TRBJ1-6; the D gene is possibly TRBD1 (6 bases). Germline lookup yields CDR1 SGHRS and CDR2 YFSETQ. Trimming took off 3 bases at V and 1 base at J, with 11 bases between the two ends. This CDR3 comprises 16 residues.

In its sample, this clone is medium-sized. The CDR3 region has the DNA TGTGCCAGCAGCTTTATAGGGGGCGTCAAGTCACCCCTCCACTTT. It encodes CASSFIGGVKSPLHF. The genes are TRBV11-3 and TRBJ1-6, with 7 bases aligning to TRBD1. CDR1 SGHNT and CDR2 YENEEA come from the germline V gene. The CDR3 is made up of 15 amino acids. Germline trimming cut 3 bases from V and 10 bases from J; bases unmatched to any gene: 9.

This clone was detected only once. The chain is built from TRBV30 and TRBJ2-2; D may be TRBD1 or TRBD2 (5 bases each). Germline V gene sequence: CDR1 GTSNPN, CDR2 SVGIG (reference sequence). This CDR3 has 12 residues. V gave up 3 bases and J gave up 6 bases, with 8 bases separating them. The CDR3 bases are TGTGCCTGGAGGAGGGGCCCCGGGGAGCTGTTTTTT. It encodes CAWRRGPGELFF.

The J gene is TRBJ2-3, the V gene TRBV28, with TRBD2 identical over 8 bases. Germline lookup yields CDR1 MDHEN and CDR2 SYDVKM. The CDR3 contains 15 residues. V lost 5 bases and J lost 1; bases outside the gene matches: 5. CDR3: CASSVLAGRTDTQYF. The CDR3 DNA sequence: TGTGCCAGCAGTGTGTTAGCGGGACGCACAGATACGCAGTATTTT.

This clone was observed a handful of times. The V and J genes are TRBV30 and TRBJ1-1; TRBD1 matches at 7 bases. CDR3 size: 11 residues. The germline V gene encodes CDR1 GTSNPN and CDR2 SVGIG (reference sequence). Trimming removed 3 bases from V and 7 bases from J; junction bases left unmatched: 2. The CDR3 loop reads CAWSRDSEAFF. Written as DNA, the CDR3 is TGTGCCTGGAGCAGGGACAGTGAAGCTTTCTTT. The full variable domain, completed using reference TRBV30 and TRBJ1-1, is SQTIHQWPATLVQPVGSPLSLECTVEGTSNPNLYWYRQAAGRGLQLLFYSVGIGQISSEVPQNLSASRPQDRQFILSSKKLLLSDSGFYLCAWSRDSEAFFGQGTRLTVV.

As DNA, the CDR3 is TGCGCCAGCAGCCCGGACGGTTTCAATCAGCCCCAGCATTTT. This translates into CASSPDGFNQPQHF. This chain links TRBV5-1 with TRBJ1-5, with D unresolved. V lost 4 bases and J lost 3, with 11 bases in between. CDR3 length: 14 amino acids. The germline V gene encodes CDR1 SGHRS and CDR2 YFSETQ.

The V gene is TRBV6-1, the J gene TRBJ1-2, with D uncertain. Germline lookup yields CDR1 MNHNS and CDR2 SASEGT. CDR3 length: 13 amino acids. Trimming shortened V by 1 base and J by 13 bases, and 16 bases separated the two germline ends. The CDR3 DNA reads TGTGCCAGCAGTGAAGATAGGACCTCTCTCTGCACCTTC. It encodes CASSEDRTSLCTF.

The chain uses TRBV12-5 and TRBJ2-7; 7 bases line up with TRBD1. The CDR3 is 14 amino acids. The trim removed 5 bases at V and 0 bases at J, leaving 4 bases unmatched. Germline CDR1 is LGHNT and CDR2 is FRNRAP. The CDR3 DNA sequence: TGTGCTAGTGGTCCACAGGGGCCCTCCTACGAGCAGTACTTC. Translation gives CASGPQGPSYEQYF. Together with reference TRBV12-5 and TRBJ2-7, the CDR3 gives the full variable domain: DARVTQTPRHKVTEMGQEVTMRCQPILGHNTVFWYRQTMMQGLELLAYFRNRAPLDDSGMPKDRFSAEMPDATLATLKIQPSEPRDSAVYFCASGPQGPSYEQYFGPGTRLTVT.

This clone was observed a single time. The chain carries TRBV5-1 and TRBJ1-2; TRBD1 might be the D (5 bases). CDR1 SGHRS and CDR2 YFSETQ come from the germline V gene. The CDR3 covers 14 residues. Trimming removed 0 bases from V and 5 bases from J, with 11 bases in between. CDR3 sequence reads: CASSLGGTEYGYTF. CDR3 DNA sequence: TGCGCCAGCAGCTTGGGGGGCACCGAATATGGCTACACCTTC.

The V gene is TRBV6-8, the J gene TRBJ2-1; TRBD2 is a possible D gene (5 bases). The CDR3 spans 13 residues. Germline V gives CDR1 MNHGY, CDR2 SAAAGT. The V end was cut by 2 bases, the J end by 6 bases, with 8 bases between. The CDR3 here is CASSYHTSNEQFF. CDR3 coding DNA: TGTGCCAGCAGTTACCATACTAGCAATGAGCAGTTCTTC.

The chain carries TRBV19 and TRBJ2-1, with TRBD2 matching over 8 bases. The CDR3 is 16 residues long. CDR1 is LNHDA and CDR2 is SQIVND in the germline V gene (reference sequence). Trimming took 6 bases from V and 0 from J; bases not matched to a gene: 7. DNA of the CDR3: TGTGCCAGTAGCCCACTAGCGGCTGACTCCTACAATGAGCAGTTCTTC. Its translation is CASSPLAADSYNEQFF.